Listed here are 32 T cell receptor beta chains from one sample, sequenced in a study of OX40 agonist ivuxolimab in advanced cancers. Here immunoSEQ multiplex PCR was the method, and the copy in TCRdb shows in-frame clones only, minus some. The sample shows roughly 50,000 clones, just under 90% of them seen only once. Sequences were derived from CD4+ or CD8+ T cells sorted from blood, sampled in a trial of the OX40 agonist ivuxolimab. The receptor source for this set is an adult with an advanced solid tumor such as melanoma, head and neck, liver or kidney cancer.

The chain couples TRBV11-2 to TRBJ2-5, with no clear D. The CDR3 contains 14 residues. The V and J ends lost 1 base and 6 bases respectively, with 12 bases between them. Germline lookup yields CDR1 SGHAT and CDR2 FQNNGV. The CDR3: CASSLVPAEQTQYF. CDR3 nucleotides: TGTGCCAGCAGCTTAGTTCCGGCAGAGCAGACCCAGTACTTC.

The gene calls are TRBV5-4 and TRBJ1-1; a weak D match, TRBD1 (6 bases). V was clipped by 0 bases and J by 7 bases, with 13 bases between them. The germline V gene encodes CDR1 SGHNT and CDR2 YYREEE (reference sequence). The length of the CDR3 is 14 residues. The CDR3 here is CASSLVGTTLEAFF. The CDR3 DNA is TGTGCCAGCAGCTTGGTCGGGACAACCCTTGAAGCTTTCTTT.

The V and J genes are TRBV7-8 and TRBJ1-4, with a tentative D call TRBD1 (6 bases). CDR1 is SGHVS and CDR2 is FQNEAQ in the germline V gene. The CDR3 is 15 amino acids. V lost 3 bases and J lost 2, with 10 bases in between. For the CDR3, the DNA is TGTGCCAGCAGCTTTTCAGGGGCCACTAATGAAAAACTGTTTTTT. Encoded protein: CASSFSGATNEKLFF.

The chain employs TRBV5-5 and TRBJ2-5; 12 positions match TRBD2. This CDR3 spans 16 amino acids. Germline lookup yields CDR1 SGHKS and CDR2 YYEKEE (reference sequence). V gave up 4 bases and J gave up 1 base; unmatched junction bases: 5. CDR3 amino acids: CASSLGLAGFQETQYF. CDR3 coding DNA: TGTGCCAGCAGCCTTGGACTAGCGGGGTTCCAAGAGACCCAGTACTTC.

This chain links TRBV9 with TRBJ1-4; D is uncertain. Trimming left V 3 bases short and J 8 bases short, with 17 bases between. This CDR3 comprises 15 residues. Germline V CDR1 and CDR2: SGDLS, YYNGEE. CDR3 amino acids: CASSAFQDVGEKLFF. The CDR3 nucleotides read TGTGCCAGCAGCGCCTTCCAGGACGTAGGAGAAAAACTGTTTTTT.

The J gene is TRBJ2-7, the V gene TRBV7-2, with D uncertain. V lost 5 bases to trimming and J lost 5 bases, with 10 bases between them. Germline CDR1 SGHTA, CDR2 FQGNSA. The CDR3 length is 12 residues. CDR3 DNA sequence: TGTGCCAGCAGCCAAGCTTGGGACGAGCAGTACTTC. Translation gives CASSQAWDEQYF.

This clone was counted a single time. The chain recombines TRBV9 with TRBJ1-5; 8 bases align to TRBD1. V dropped 4 bases and J dropped 2; count of bases not matched to a gene: 5. Per the germline V gene, CDR1 is SGDLS and CDR2 is YYNGEE. The CDR3 has 15 residues. The CDR3 sequence is CASSTGQGGNQPQHF. CDR3 nucleotide sequence: TGTGCCAGCAGCACAGGACAGGGCGGCAATCAGCCCCAGCATTTT.

Within the sample, this clone is medium-sized. This rearrangement joins TRBV4-3 to TRBJ1-1, with 7 bases matching TRBD1. This CDR3 is 16 amino acids long. The germline CDR1 and CDR2 sequences are LGHNA and YSLEER. After removal of 2 bases from V and 1 base from J, the junction contained 7 bases not matched to a gene. DNA for the CDR3: TGCGCCAGCAGCCAATATCGGGGACAGTCGAACACTGAAGCTTTCTTT. Protein: CASSQYRGQSNTEAFF.

This sequence joins TRBV7-6 and TRBJ1-1; 7 bases are a match to TRBD1. Germline CDR1 is SGHVS and CDR2 is FNYEAQ. V lost 0 bases and J lost 3; bases outside the gene matches: 7. This CDR3 is built from 16 residues. The CDR3, as DNA: TGTGCCAGCAGCTTAGCGGGGGGGGGACAGTACACTGAAGCTTTCTTT. Its translation is CASSLAGGGQYTEAFF. Looking up the rest from reference TRBV7-6 and TRBJ1-1 gives the full variable domain: GAGVSQSPRYKVTKRGQDVALRCDPISGHVSLYWYRQALGQGPEFLTYFNYEAQQDKSGLPNDRFSAERPEGSISTLTIQRTEQRDSAMYRCASSLAGGGQYTEAFFGQGTRLTVV.

The rearrangement uses TRBV29-1 and TRBJ1-3; D unresolved. From germline, CDR1 is SQVTM and CDR2 ANQGSEA. This CDR3 is 15 amino acids long. V was pared by 4 bases and J by 2 bases, with 15 bases between. In nucleotides, the CDR3 is TGCAGCGTTGTAGGAGGGCGGGTAGCTGGAAACACCATATATTTT. Residues: CSVVGGRVAGNTIYF.

This rearrangement joins TRBV11-2 to TRBJ2-7, with 8 bases aligning to TRBD1. Germline CDR1 and CDR2: SGHAT and FQNNGV. Trimming took 5 bases from V and 3 from J; bases not matched to a gene: 9. This CDR3 contains 15 residues. This chain's CDR3 is CASSPTGVGYYEQYF. CDR3 DNA: TGTGCCAGCAGCCCGACAGGGGTCGGATACTACGAGCAGTACTTC.

The genes are TRBV11-3 and TRBJ1-1, with D hard to call. Germline V gives CDR1 SGHNT, CDR2 YENEEA. Trimming cost V 6 bases and J 0 bases, with 11 bases left between them. This CDR3 has 14 amino acids. CDR3 protein: CASRPRSMNTEAFF. In nucleotides, the CDR3 is TGTGCCAGCAGACCGAGGAGCATGAACACTGAAGCTTTCTTT.

This chain connects TRBV9 to TRBJ2-7; 8 positions agree with TRBD2. The CDR3 loop spans 15 amino acids. Germline CDR1 and CDR2: SGDLS and YYNGEE. The trim removed 0 bases at V and 0 bases at J, leaving 2 bases unmatched. The CDR3 loop reads CASSVGTSGSYEQYF. CDR3 sequence (DNA): TGTGCCAGCAGCGTAGGTACTAGCGGCTCCTACGAGCAGTACTTC. Complete variable domain (other parts from reference TRBV9 and TRBJ2-7): DSGVTQTPKHLITATGQRVTLRCSPRSGDLSVYWYQQSLDQGLQFLIQYYNGEERAKGNILERFSAQQFPDLHSELNLSSLELGDSALYFCASSVGTSGSYEQYFGPGTRLTVT.

This chain joins TRBV13 and TRBJ2-1, with 8 bases that match TRBD1. The J segment lost 0 bases and the V segment lost 5 bases, leaving 6 bases of the junction unmatched. The CDR3 has 16 amino acids. Germline CDR1 is PRHDT and CDR2 is FYEKMQ (reference sequence). The CDR3 loop is CASSANQGASYNEQFF. The CDR3 DNA is TGTGCCAGCAGCGCCAACCAGGGGGCCTCCTACAATGAGCAGTTCTTC.

The rearrangement joins TRBV5-5 to TRBJ2-3; 7 bases match TRBD2. There are 14 residues in the CDR3. Germline values: CDR1 SGHKS, CDR2 YYEKEE (reference sequence). V trimming: 4 bases; J trimming: 5 bases; junction bases outside the gene matches: 7. In DNA form, the CDR3 reads TGTGCCAGCAGCCTCGGGACGGGAGGAGATACGCAGTATTTT. This gives the protein CASSLGTGGDTQYF.

V usage is TRBV20-1 and J usage is TRBJ2-7; perhaps TRBD2 as D (5 bases). With 6 bases removed from V and 7 bases from J, the gap between germline ends came to 13 bases. The CDR3 is 11 amino acids. Germline-derived CDR1 and CDR2 are DFQATT and SNEGSKA (reference sequence). CDR3 residues: CSARRGGEQYF. The CDR3, as DNA: TGCAGTGCCCGTCGAGGAGGAGAGCAGTACTTC.

V usage is TRBV27 and J usage is TRBJ2-7, with D perhaps matching TRBD1 (5 bases). V lost 3 bases, J lost 6 bases, and 9 bases lay in between. This CDR3 spans 12 amino acids. Germline V CDR1 and CDR2: MNHEY, SMNVEV (reference sequence). Written as DNA, the CDR3 is TGTGCCAGCAGTTTTATAGGGGCCGAGCAGTACTTC. Its translation: CASSFIGAEQYF.

The chain carries TRBV13 and TRBJ2-7; TRBD2 might be the D (5 bases). This CDR3 has 15 amino acids. Trimming left V 5 bases short and J 4 bases short, with 18 bases between. Germline V gene sequence: CDR1 PRHDT, CDR2 FYEKMQ (reference sequence). The CDR3 protein is CASSEGGGVLYEQYF. The CDR3, as DNA: TGTGCCAGCAGCGAGGGTGGTGGGGTTCTTTACGAGCAGTACTTC.

The chain is built from TRBV6-4 and TRBJ2-3; no firm D call. CDR1 MRHNA and CDR2 SNTAGT come from the germline V gene. The CDR3 has 15 amino acids. V was pared by 0 bases and J by 4 bases, with 11 bases between. In nucleotides, the CDR3 is TGTGCCAGCAGTGACTCTGCCGGCAGAGCAGATACGCAGTATTTT. This gives the protein CASSDSAGRADTQYF.

This chain links TRBV9 with TRBJ1-5; D call uncertain. The CDR3 contains 13 residues. In germline, CDR1 is SGDLS, CDR2 YYNGEE. Trimming pared 3 bases from V and 4 bases from J, leaving 8 bases between. CDR3 residues: CASSEDGNQPQHF. In DNA, the CDR3 is TGTGCCAGCAGCGAAGACGGAAATCAGCCCCAGCATTTT.

This chain connects TRBV4-3 to TRBJ1-2; 8 bases align to TRBD1. Germline trimming cut 2 bases from V and 7 bases from J; bases unmatched to any gene: 3. The germline V gene has CDR1 LGHNA and CDR2 YSLEER. The CDR3 runs to 13 residues. CDR3 sequence (DNA): TGCGCCAGCAGCCAATCAGGGGGCCGTGGCTACACCTTC. Its protein is CASSQSGGRGYTF.

This clone appeared once. The J gene is TRBJ2-1, the V gene TRBV7-6; D is ambiguous. CDR3 length: 14 amino acids. Per the germline V gene, CDR1 is SGHVS and CDR2 is FNYEAQ. V lost 0 bases, J lost 8 bases, and 11 bases lay in between. DNA of the CDR3: TGTGCCAGCAGCTTAGCTTCCCGAGGCGATGAGCAGTTCTTC. It specifies CASSLASRGDEQFF.

The chain couples TRBV6-5 to TRBJ1-1; weak D call: TRBD1 (5 bases). The length of the CDR3 is 16 residues. V was pared by 0 bases and J by 5 bases, with 16 bases between. Germline CDR1 MNHEY, CDR2 SVGAGI. CDR3 amino acids: CASSYSGGGLETEAFF. The CDR3 DNA reads TGTGCCAGCAGTTACTCGGGGGGGGGATTAGAAACTGAAGCTTTCTTT.

The chain recombines TRBV14 with TRBJ2-7; D not certain. From germline, CDR1 is SGHDN and CDR2 FVKESK. Trimming took 6 bases from V and 0 from J, leaving 9 bases between them. The CDR3 has 13 residues. The CDR3 spells CASSSGDSYEQYF. The CDR3 DNA sequence: TGTGCCAGCAGTTCAGGAGACTCCTACGAGCAGTACTTC.

This rearrangement joins TRBV13 to TRBJ2-5; TRBD2 is a possible D gene (7 bases). The CDR3 is 14 residues long. Trimming shortened V by 5 bases and J by 6 bases, and 16 bases separated the two germline ends. Germline values: CDR1 PRHDT, CDR2 FYEKMQ (reference sequence). CDR3 DNA: TGTGCCAGCAGCCTGGGGGGGGCCGGAAAGACCCAGTACTTC. Its protein is CASSLGGAGKTQYF.

The chain combines TRBV6-4 with TRBJ2-1; D gene unclear. The germline gives CDR1 MRHNA, CDR2 SNTAGT. V shed 3 bases and J shed 3 bases, with 9 bases lying between them. This CDR3 has 14 residues. The CDR3 DNA follows: TGTGCCAGCAGTGAGGTTCTCGGCTACAATGAGCAGTTCTTC. Its translation is CASSEVLGYNEQFF.

The chain recombines TRBV6-5 with TRBJ2-5; maybe TRBD2 (5 bases). The tail of the sequence fits TRBJ2-7 better, so the J call may be wrong. The CDR3 length is 14 residues. Germline CDR1 reads MNHEY; CDR2 reads SVGAGI. CDR3 in DNA: TGTGCCAGCAGTTACGCAAGCGGTATGGCCGAGCAGTACTTC. Protein: CASSYASGMAEQYF.

V is TRBV6-1 and J is TRBJ2-7, with a possible D match to TRBD1 (6 bases). This CDR3 is 16 amino acids long. Germline V gene lookup returns CDR1 MNHNS and CDR2 SASEGT. Trimming left V 2 bases short and J 6 bases short, with 20 bases between. CDR3 sequence reads: CASSESIHREFSEQYF. DNA for the CDR3: TGTGCCAGCAGTGAAAGTATCCACAGGGAATTCTCCGAGCAGTACTTC.

The chain carries TRBV5-6 and TRBJ2-7; TRBD2 aligns across 12 bases. The CDR3 covers 14 residues. Germline CDR1 is SGHDT and CDR2 is YYEEEE. After removal of 2 bases from V and 4 bases from J, the junction contained 1 base not matched to a gene. The CDR3 DNA reads TGTGCCAGCAGCTTCGGGACTAGCGGGTACGAGCAGTACTTC. Protein product: CASSFGTSGYEQYF.

The V call is TRBV4-1, the J call TRBJ1-6; the match to TRBD1 covers 11 bases. CDR1 is MGHRA and CDR2 is YSYEKL in the germline V gene. CDR3 size: 22 residues. The V segment lost 1 base and the J segment 6 bases; nucleotides outside the gene matches: 20. CDR3 protein: CASSQVCGWDRGCLGGNSPLHF. CDR3 nucleotides: TGCGCCAGCAGCCAAGTATGCGGATGGGACAGGGGGTGCCTCGGGGGTAATTCACCCCTCCACTTT.

This chain joins TRBV9 and TRBJ2-7; maybe TRBD2 (6 bases). The germline V gene encodes CDR1 SGDLS and CDR2 YYNGEE. Trimming left V 4 bases short and J 5 bases short, with 16 bases between. There are 14 residues in the CDR3. Written as DNA, the CDR3 is TGTGCCAGCAGCCCCCGAGCTAGCGTGGACGAGCAGTACTTC. Encoded protein: CASSPRASVDEQYF.

This clone is deemed large (0.1 to 1%). The genes are TRBV9 and TRBJ1-2; D perhaps matches TRBD1 (6 bases). The length of the CDR3 is 14 residues. CDR1 and CDR2 from the germline V gene are SGDLS and YYNGEE. V lost 0 bases to trimming and J lost 8 bases, with 14 bases between them. CDR3 protein: CASSVVDSDTGYTF. CDR3 DNA sequence: TGTGCCAGCAGCGTAGTGGACAGCGATACGGGCTACACCTTC.